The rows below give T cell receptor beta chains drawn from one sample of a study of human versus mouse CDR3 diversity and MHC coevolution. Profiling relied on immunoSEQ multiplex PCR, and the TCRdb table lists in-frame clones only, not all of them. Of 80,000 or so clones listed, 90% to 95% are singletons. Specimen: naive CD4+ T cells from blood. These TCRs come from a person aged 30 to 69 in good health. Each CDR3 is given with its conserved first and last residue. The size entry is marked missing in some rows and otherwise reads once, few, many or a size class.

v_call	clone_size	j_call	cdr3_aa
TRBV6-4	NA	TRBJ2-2	CASSSQGPGELFF
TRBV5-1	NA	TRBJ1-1	CASSFAPGGTEAFF
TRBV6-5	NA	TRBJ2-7	CASSRMGRGSEQYF
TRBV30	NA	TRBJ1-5	CAWSATALGQPQHF
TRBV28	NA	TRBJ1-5	CASSLGQGFQPQHF
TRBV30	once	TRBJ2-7	CAWSVIRGSEQYF
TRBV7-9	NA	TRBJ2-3	CASSLGAGTDTQYF
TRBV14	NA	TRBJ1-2	CASSTRTGAGGYTF
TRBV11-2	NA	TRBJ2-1	CASSSDRANEQFF
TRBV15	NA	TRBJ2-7	CATSTGTGDYEQYF
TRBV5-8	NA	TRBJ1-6	CASTRDPSSYNSPLHF
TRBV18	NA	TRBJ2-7	CASSPVPSGYEQYF
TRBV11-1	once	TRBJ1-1	CASSLVSRRGVGTEAFF
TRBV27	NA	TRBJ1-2	CASSSTGGGYTF
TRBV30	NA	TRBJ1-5	CAWSRDRSTVPQHF
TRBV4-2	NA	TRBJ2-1	CASSPSAPLAGGGEQFF
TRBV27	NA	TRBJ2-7	CASRSRLLGAYEQYF
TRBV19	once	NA	CASSLYTGSYEQYF
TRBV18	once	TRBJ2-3	CASSPRGVADTQYF
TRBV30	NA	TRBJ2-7	CAWSVNPRDYEQYF
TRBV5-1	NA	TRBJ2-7	CASSQTGGNEQYF
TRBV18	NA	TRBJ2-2	CASSPVLRGGGTGELFF
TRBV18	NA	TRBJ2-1	CASSSRQGSYNEQFF
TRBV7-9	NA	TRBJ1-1	CASSLRNSMNTEAFF
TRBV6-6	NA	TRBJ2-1	CASRLAVASYNEQFF
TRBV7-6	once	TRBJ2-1	CASSLGTGLAVDNEQFF
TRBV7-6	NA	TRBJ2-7	CASSFPGQGNEQYF
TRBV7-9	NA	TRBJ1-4	CASSLARSEEKLFF
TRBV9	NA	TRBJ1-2	CASSVEPTARGQGGYTF
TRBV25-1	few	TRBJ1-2	CASSERQGPYGYTF
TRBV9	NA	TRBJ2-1	CASSASRGYNEQFF
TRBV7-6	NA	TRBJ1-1	CASSPRQGRTEAFF
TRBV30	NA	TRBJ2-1	CAWRLAGSYNEQFF
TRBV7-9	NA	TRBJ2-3	CASSQLGDTQYF
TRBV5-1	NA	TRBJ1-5	CASSLGQGSQPQHF
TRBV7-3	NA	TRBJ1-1	CASRQARNTEAFF
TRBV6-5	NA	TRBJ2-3	CASSLTLAGDTQYF
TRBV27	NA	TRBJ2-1	CASSPRAGGFSYNEQFF
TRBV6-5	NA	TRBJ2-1	CASRGGGTGDNEQFF
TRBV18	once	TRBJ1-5	CASSQGISSGNQPQHF